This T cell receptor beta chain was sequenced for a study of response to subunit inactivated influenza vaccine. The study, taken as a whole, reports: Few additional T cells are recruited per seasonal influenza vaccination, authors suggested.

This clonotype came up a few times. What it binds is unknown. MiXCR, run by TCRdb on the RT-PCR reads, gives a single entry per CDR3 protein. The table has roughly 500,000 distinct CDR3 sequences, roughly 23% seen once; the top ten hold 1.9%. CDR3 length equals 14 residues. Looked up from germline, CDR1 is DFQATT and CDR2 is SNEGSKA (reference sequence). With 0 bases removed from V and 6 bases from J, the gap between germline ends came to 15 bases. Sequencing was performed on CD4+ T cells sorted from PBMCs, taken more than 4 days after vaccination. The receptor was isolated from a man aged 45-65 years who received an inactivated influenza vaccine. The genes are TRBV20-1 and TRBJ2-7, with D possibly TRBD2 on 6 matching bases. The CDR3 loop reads CSARDSPGGAEQYF. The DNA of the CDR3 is TGCAGTGCTAGAGATTCCCCAGGAGGGGCCGAGCAGTACTTC.